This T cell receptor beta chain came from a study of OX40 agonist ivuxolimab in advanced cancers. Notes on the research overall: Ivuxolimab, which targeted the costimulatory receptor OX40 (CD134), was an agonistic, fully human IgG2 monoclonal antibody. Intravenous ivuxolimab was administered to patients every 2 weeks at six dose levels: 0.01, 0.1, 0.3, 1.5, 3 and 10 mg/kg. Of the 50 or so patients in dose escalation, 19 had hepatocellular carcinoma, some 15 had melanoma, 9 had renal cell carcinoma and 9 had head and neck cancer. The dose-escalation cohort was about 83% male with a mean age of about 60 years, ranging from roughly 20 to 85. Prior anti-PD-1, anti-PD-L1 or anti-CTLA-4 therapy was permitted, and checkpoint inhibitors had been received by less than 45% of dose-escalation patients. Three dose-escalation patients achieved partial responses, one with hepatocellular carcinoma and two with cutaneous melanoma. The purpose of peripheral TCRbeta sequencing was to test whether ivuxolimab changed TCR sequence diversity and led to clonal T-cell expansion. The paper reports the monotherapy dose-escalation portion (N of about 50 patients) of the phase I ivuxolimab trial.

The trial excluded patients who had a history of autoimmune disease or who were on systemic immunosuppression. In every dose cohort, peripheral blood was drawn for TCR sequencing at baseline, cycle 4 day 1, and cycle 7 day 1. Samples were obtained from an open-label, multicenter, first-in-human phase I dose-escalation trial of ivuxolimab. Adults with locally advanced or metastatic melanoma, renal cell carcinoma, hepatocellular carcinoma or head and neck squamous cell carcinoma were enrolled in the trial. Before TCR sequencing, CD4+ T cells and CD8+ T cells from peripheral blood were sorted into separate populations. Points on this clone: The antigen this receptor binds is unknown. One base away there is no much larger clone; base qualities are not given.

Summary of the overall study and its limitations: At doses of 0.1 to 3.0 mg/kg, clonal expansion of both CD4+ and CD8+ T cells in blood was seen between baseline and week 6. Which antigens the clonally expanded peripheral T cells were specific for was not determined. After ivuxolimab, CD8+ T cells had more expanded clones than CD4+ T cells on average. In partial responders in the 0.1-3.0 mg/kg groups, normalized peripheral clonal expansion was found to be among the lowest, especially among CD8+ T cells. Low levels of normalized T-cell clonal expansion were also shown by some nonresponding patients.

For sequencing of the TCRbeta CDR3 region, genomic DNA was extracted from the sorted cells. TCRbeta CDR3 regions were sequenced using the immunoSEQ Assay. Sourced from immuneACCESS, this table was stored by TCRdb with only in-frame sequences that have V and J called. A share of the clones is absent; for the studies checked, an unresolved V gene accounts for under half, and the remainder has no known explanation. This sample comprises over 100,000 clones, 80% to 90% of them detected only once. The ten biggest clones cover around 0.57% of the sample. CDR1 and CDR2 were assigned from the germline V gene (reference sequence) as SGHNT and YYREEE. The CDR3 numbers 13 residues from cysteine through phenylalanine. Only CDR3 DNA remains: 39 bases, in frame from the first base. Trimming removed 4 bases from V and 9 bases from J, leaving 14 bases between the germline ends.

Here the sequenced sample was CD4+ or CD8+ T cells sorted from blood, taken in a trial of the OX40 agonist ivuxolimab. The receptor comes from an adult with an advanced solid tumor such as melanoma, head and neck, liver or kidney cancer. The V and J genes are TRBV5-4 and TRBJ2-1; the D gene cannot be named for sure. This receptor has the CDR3 CASSLDRVGEQFF. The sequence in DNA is TGTGCCAGCAGCCTTGATAGAGTAGGTGAGCAGTTCTTC.